This TCR beta chain stems from a study of blood T cell repertoires in COVID-19. Study background: PBMCs, B-cell-depleted T cells, or T cells provided the cDNA or gDNA that made up the material.

Under the authors' procedure: Estimation of nucleated cell counts relied on the amplification of reference gene primers. Profiled with immunoSEQ multiplex PCR; TCRdb holds only in-frame clones, not every one. That table gives V, J and clone size, and the DNA gave D and trimming. The data contain 450,000 or so clones, roughly 89% of them singletons. Per germline, CDR1 SNHLY and CDR2 FYNNEI. The length of the CDR3 is 11 residues. Trimming left V 6 bases short and J 10 bases short, with 11 bases between. Seattle's cohort entered during active infection and was followed longitudinally. The clonotype originates from a man younger than 35 with COVID-19, enrolled during active disease. The chain combines TRBV2 with TRBJ2-3; perhaps TRBD1 as D (6 bases). The specimen was peripheral blood. The CDR3 sequence is CASRWDTSQYF. CDR3 nucleotides: TGTGCCAGCAGATGGGACACTTCGCAGTATTTT.